This T cell receptor beta chain was recovered during a study of blood T cell repertoires in COVID-19. The germline V gene encodes CDR1 SEHNR and CDR2 FQNEAQ (reference sequence). The trim removed 1 base at V and 7 bases at J, leaving 6 bases unmatched. The CDR3 is 16 residues long. The assay was immunoSEQ multiplex PCR, and TCRdb's table has in-frame clones only and misses some. The data contain around 56,000 clones, around 79% of them singletons. The specimen sequenced was peripheral blood. This clonotype was sampled from a woman between 45 and 65 years old with active or convalescent COVID-19. The rearrangement links TRBV7-9 to TRBJ2-1; the match to TRBD2 covers 11 bases. In nucleotides, the CDR3 is TGTGCCAGCAGCTTAGGGACTAGCGGGCAAATGAATGAGCAGTTCTTC. Amino acids: CASSLGTSGQMNEQFF.